This T cell receptor beta chain was sequenced for a study of cytomegalovirus exposure and HLA in healthy donors (dated by TCRdb to the late 2010s). Some background on the complete study: An earlier analysis of about 530 of the donors reported around 280 Gb of sequence data and 117 million unique TCR beta sequences obtained from about 179 million T cells. All discovery cohort repertoires had been generated on a single sequencing platform. An earlier analysis of 587 of the donors applied high-throughput TCR beta sequencing to assess whether each TCR beta V gene segment acted as functional or pseudogenic. A later analysis re-examined previously published TCR beta repertoires from more than 550 donors and added high-resolution HLA genotyping to investigate patterns of TCR occurrence. About 300 gigabases of sequencing data and around 85 million unique TCR sequences made up an early release that covered around 640 HLA-typed donors. In addition to the first cohort of 666 subjects, a separate validation cohort of 130 or so different subjects was used. Of the roughly 400 genotyped donors, approximately 82% fell in the genetic ancestry cluster associated with self-reported Caucasian donors. Alongside the repertoire data, information on donor age, sex, ethnicity and CMV serostatus was compiled. Using immunosequencing, the study profiled T cell repertoires from 640 or so subjects and related those repertoires to cytomegalovirus serostatus. The study was designed to test whether signatures of past pathogen exposure could be identified by cataloging public T cell receptors. Because of strong linkage in the cohort, 5 or 6 DR-DQ haplotypes were treated as single units for association and clustering. Typing coverage differed by locus: A, B, C, DRB1 and DQB1 were typed in roughly 620-630 donors, DQA1 in about 560, DPA1 in around 610, and DPB1 in approximately 450. In a later genetic analysis, genome-wide SNP genotypes for about 55% of the 666 donors were used, and that subset was treated as a discovery cohort. Rather than drawing on any new phenotypic data, the later analysis identified candidate immune exposures from TCR beta sequences and the way those sequences occurred across donors. High-throughput TCR immunosequencing, statistical association of individual TCRs with disease status, and machine learning were combined to predict cytomegalovirus infection status. Among some 410 genotyped donors of the cohort, an average of roughly 240,000 unique TCR beta nucleotide sequences were sequenced per donor, approximately 20% of them non-productive. HLA typing covered class I and class II loci at four-digit resolution.

This clone occurred a few times. Its antigen has not been determined. No base quality information exists; no much larger clone differs at one position. Paper-wide results and their limitations: The study listed 150 to 200 TCR beta chains as associated with cytomegalovirus. A later analysis found that most CMV-associated TCR beta chains appeared HLA-restricted, with HLA associations seemingly driven largely by CMV exposure. Most TCR sequences were seen in very few donors, while some public TCRs were found in many individuals. At a false discovery rate of 0.05, a later analysis linked under 20,000 TCR beta sequences to specific HLA alleles. A few of the identified cytomegalovirus-associated TCR beta chains were confirmed in vitro to be specific for cytomegalovirus antigens. Some IMGT-functional V segments, including TRBV6-2 and TRBV6-3, could not be told apart with the 87-base-pair reads, so those segments were excluded. Strong co-occurrence of HLA alleles, especially DR and DQ, made assigning TCR associations to individual alleles difficult. The classifier was reported to diagnose cytomegalovirus status with high specificity and sensitivity in both the original cohort and the validation cohort. V-gene and J-gene trimming of TCR beta chains was associated with a missense DCLRE1C variant in a later genetic analysis, and the association was replicated in an independent cohort. Because HLA typing was missing for some donors at each locus, association tests included only the typed subset. A cluster of highly shared sequence variants was judged likely to be a technical artifact of the sequencing pipeline. Broadly in line with IMGT annotations, most TCR beta V segments showed up in productive rearrangements about 87% or about 30% of the time in an earlier analysis of 450 to 600 of the donors. CMV serostatus was the only immune exposure information available for the cohort. Sequencing depth was assumed to be roughly uniform across donors in the presence/absence analyses, though that assumption may not hold. According to the authors, the approach could potentially be generalized to other disease states and immunological phenotypes. Linkage disequilibrium might explain the correlated functional status among segregating V segments, but an unknown experimental factor could not be excluded. According to a later analysis, parvovirus B19, influenza, CMV and Epstein-Barr virus appeared linked to several top co-occurrence clusters. The cohort was sequenced for TCR beta chains only, and without alpha or paired-chain data the features that could be detected were limited. Because counts were too low, about 15 rarely observed V segments, including chromosome 9 orphons, were left out of the earlier analysis of roughly 600 of the donors. Compared with equally common non-associated chains, HLA-associated TCR beta chains in a later analysis were more clonally expanded and had lower generation probabilities. A further reported finding was that TCR beta sequences accurately predicted the HLA-A and HLA-B alleles for most subjects in the first cohort. In a later analysis, TCR association rates were found to vary across HLA loci, with the most associated TCRs seen for DRB1 alleles and the fewest for HLA-C alleles. According to a later genetic analysis, donors in an Asian-associated ancestry cluster had fewer N-insertions in productive TCRs than the approximately 690-donor mean.

The cohort was made up of about 610 healthy bone marrow donors. At the time of sampling, all cohort members were nominally healthy, though unrecorded immune exposures were likely present. The donor tested CMV seronegative and was one of the 352 seronegative cohort members. A peripheral blood sample was provided by each donor, and peripheral blood mononuclear cells were used for TCR beta sequencing. The Qiagen DNeasy Blood Extraction Kit was used to extract genomic DNA from the blood cell samples. The CDR3 spans 13 residues, from the cysteine through the phenylalanine. Just CDR3 DNA is preserved here, 39 bases in frame from base 1. Relative to germline, V is missing 6 bases and J is missing 5 bases, with 5 bases of the junction outside any gene match. CDR1 MNHEY and CDR2 SVGAGI were looked up in the germline V gene. Libraries were prepared through the immunoSEQ multiplex PCR assay. For the multiplex PCR, a mixture combining 60 forward primers for TCR Vbeta segments and 13 reverse primers for TCR Jbeta segments was used. A multiplex PCR assay on genomic DNA amplified the CDR3 region of rearranged TCR beta genes. The Illumina HiSeq System was used to sequence the amplified TCR beta libraries as 87-base-pair reads. Per the authors' processing: A later analysis counted some 74 million unique TCR beta chains across the 550 to 750 repertoires, and roughly 11 million of these chains were shared by at least two donors. A nearest-neighbor algorithm error-corrected the raw reads and collapsed the reads into unique sequences, merging closely related sequences to remove PCR and sequencing errors. To assign V, D and J gene segments, CDR3 sequences were aligned to IMGT reference sequences. For a sequence to be retained, a match of at least six nucleotides was required to both a V gene segment and a J gene segment. Rearrangements were classified as productive when the CDR3 lacked stop codons and remained in frame with V and J, and all other rearrangements were classified as non-productive. CDR3 was defined by IMGT convention, running from the second conserved V-encoded cysteine to the conserved J-encoded phenylalanine. The earlier analysis of approximately 590 of the donors excluded any sequence lacking an unambiguous match to a single V gene segment. An earlier analysis of fewer than 750 of the donors called V segments functional above 56.7% productive rearrangements and segregating when the between-donor standard deviation exceeded 5%. A statistical classification framework was developed to diagnose cytomegalovirus status using the catalog of TCR beta chain sequences. A later analysis assigned V and J genes by comparing TCR nucleotide sequences with IMGT/GENE-DB human TR gene sequences. Using the TCRdist pipeline, a later analysis assigned CDR3 sequences along with most-parsimonious VDJ recombination scenarios. In a later analysis, each TCR beta chain was defined by its CDR3 amino acid sequence together with its V-gene family, and reads without a unique V-gene family were excluded. As a way to deal with suspected cross-contamination and a sequencing artifact, a later analysis dropped nearly 600 nucleotide sequences that were highly shared and had low generation probability. A later analysis calculated a clonal expansion index for each public chain from normalized within-repertoire ranks of inferred template counts. In a later analysis, generation probabilities were computed with a VDJ recombination model fitted to out-of-frame rearrangements, and the resulting probabilities were checked against IGoR. Hypergeometric tests were used in a later analysis to score TCR-TCR, TCR-HLA and TCR-CMV co-occurrence, with a repertoire-size bias correction applied to the TCR pairs. In a later analysis, false discovery rates were estimated by permuting HLA or CMV assignments 20 times. A later analysis grouped co-occurring TCRs with DBSCAN, adding TCRdist sequence similarity when clustering within HLA-allele-positive subsets. For co-occurrence clustering, repertoires with fewer than 30,000 or more than 120,000 public chains were excluded, along with five repertoires with anomalous nucleotide sharing. TCRdb obtained this table from immuneACCESS and retained in-frame rearrangements with V and J assigned. These tables miss some clones; where compared with another copy, unresolved V genes account for less than half of the shortfall, and the remainder is unexplained. For V, J and clone size, that table is used; D and trimming come from the DNA. In all, the sample holds about 120,000 clones, and 9.5% of those were seen once. Of the sample, less than 4% is held by the ten largest clones.

The source is a man in his thirties or forties in good health and CMV-seronegative. This sequence uses TRBV6-5 and TRBJ1-1, with TRBD1 identical over 8 junction bases. The sequencing sample was made of PBMCs. The DNA reads as follows: TGTGCCAGCAGCCAGACAGGGGTTACTGAAGCTTTCTTT. Its coded protein is CASSQTGVTEAFF.